The entry below describes one T cell receptor beta chain. This CDR3 is 13 amino acids long. The V gene lost 0 bases and the J gene lost 10 bases, with 10 bases spanning the gap. The data were taken from a study of blood T cell repertoires in COVID-19. In the original processing: Scientists estimated how many nucleated cells there were by amplifying reference gene primers. Only in-frame clones appear in the TCRdb table, and some are missing; sequencing was by immunoSEQ multiplex PCR. From that table come the V and J calls and clone size; the DNA was used to work out D and trimming. The table shows about 130,000 clones, with over 75% occurring only once.

Material: peripheral blood. The TCR sequence derives from a young man with COVID-19, enrolled during active disease. This chain connects TRBV12-3 or TRBV12-4 to TRBJ2-1, with a tentative D call TRBD2 (5 bases). The CDR3 spells CASSLALTGEQFF. DNA of the CDR3: TGTGCCAGCAGTTTAGCCCTAACGGGGGAGCAGTTCTTC.